Given below is one TCR beta chain in context. The same CDR3 is also encoded by other DNA sequences in this sample. Some clones are missing from TCRdb's copy, which holds only in-frame ones; the method was immunoSEQ multiplex PCR. The data contain about 1.1 million clones, about 84% of them singletons. Germline CDR1 is SGHRS and CDR2 is YFSETQ. V was pared by 0 bases and J by 3 bases, with 10 bases between. The CDR3 is made up of 14 amino acids. These data come from a study of shared clonotypes between healthy human individuals. Study-level information: A couple of women and a few men aged 18 to 49 made up the donors.

CD4+ cells yielded CD45RA+ naive and CD45RA-negative memory subsets. The sequence came from a man younger than 30 in good health. Some clones in this sample may be carry-over from other donors' samples. The rearrangement joins TRBV5-1 to TRBJ2-7; TRBD1 might be the D (6 bases). Material: memory CD4+ T cells from PBMCs. Subset given: CD45RA-negative fraction. In nucleotides, the CDR3 is TGCGCCAGCAGCTTGGAGACAGGCGGCTACGAGCAGTACTTC. Protein sequence: CASSLETGGYEQYF.